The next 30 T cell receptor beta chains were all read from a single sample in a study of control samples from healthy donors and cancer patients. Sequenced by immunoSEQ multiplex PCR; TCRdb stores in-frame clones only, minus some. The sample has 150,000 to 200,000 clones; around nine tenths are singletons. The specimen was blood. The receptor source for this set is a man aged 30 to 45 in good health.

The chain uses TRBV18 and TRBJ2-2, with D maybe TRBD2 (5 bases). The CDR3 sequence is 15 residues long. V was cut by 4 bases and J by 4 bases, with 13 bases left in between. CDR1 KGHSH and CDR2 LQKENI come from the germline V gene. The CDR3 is CASSREGRGTGELFF. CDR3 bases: TGTGCCAGCTCACGTGAGGGTCGGGGCACCGGGGAGCTGTTTTTT.

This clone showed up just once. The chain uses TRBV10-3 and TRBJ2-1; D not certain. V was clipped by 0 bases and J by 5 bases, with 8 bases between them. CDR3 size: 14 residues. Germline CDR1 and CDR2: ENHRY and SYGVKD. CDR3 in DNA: TGTGCCATCAGTGAGTCGGGGTACAACAATGAGCAGTTCTTC. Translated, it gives CAISESGYNNEQFF.

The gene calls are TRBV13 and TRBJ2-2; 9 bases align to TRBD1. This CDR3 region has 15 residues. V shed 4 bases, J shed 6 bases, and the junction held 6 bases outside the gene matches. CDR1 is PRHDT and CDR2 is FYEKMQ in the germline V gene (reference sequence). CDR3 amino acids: CASSSGTGLSGELFF. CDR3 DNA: TGTGCCAGCAGCTCCGGGACAGGGCTGTCCGGGGAGCTGTTTTTT. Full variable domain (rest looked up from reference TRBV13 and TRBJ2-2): AAGVIQSPRHLIKEKRETATLKCYPIPRHDTVYWYQQGPGQDPQFLISFYEKMQSDKGSIPDRFSAQQFSDYHSELNMSSLELGDSALYFCASSSGTGLSGELFFGEGSRLTVL.

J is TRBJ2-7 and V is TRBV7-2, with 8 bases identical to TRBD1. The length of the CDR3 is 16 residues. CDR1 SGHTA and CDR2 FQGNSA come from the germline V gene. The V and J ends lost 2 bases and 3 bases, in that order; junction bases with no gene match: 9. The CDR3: CASSLNPAGGIYEQYF. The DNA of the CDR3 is TGTGCCAGCAGCTTAAACCCGGCAGGGGGCATCTACGAGCAGTACTTC.

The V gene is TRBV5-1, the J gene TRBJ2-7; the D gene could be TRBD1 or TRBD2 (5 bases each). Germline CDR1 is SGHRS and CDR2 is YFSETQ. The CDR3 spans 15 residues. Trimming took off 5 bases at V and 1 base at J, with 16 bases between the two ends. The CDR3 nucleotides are TGCGCCAGCAGGGACGGACGGGGCTATTCCTACGAGCAGTACTTC. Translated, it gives CASRDGRGYSYEQYF.

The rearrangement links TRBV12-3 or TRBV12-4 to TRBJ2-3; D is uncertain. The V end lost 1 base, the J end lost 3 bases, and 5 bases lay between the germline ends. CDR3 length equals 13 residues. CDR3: CASSLVRTDTQYF. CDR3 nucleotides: TGTGCCAGCAGTTTAGTCCGGACAGATACGCAGTATTTT.

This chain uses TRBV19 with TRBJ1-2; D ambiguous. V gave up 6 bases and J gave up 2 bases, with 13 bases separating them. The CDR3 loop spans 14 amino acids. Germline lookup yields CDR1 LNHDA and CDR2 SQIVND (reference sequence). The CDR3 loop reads CASSPSSANYGYTF. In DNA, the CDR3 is TGTGCCAGTAGCCCCTCCTCGGCCAACTATGGCTACACCTTC.

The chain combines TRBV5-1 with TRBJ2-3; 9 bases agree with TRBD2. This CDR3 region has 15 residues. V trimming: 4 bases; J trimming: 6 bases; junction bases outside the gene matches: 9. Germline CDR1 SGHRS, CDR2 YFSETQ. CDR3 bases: TGCGCCAGCAGCGGGACTAGCCGGGGTATGGATACGCAGTATTTT. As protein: CASSGTSRGMDTQYF.

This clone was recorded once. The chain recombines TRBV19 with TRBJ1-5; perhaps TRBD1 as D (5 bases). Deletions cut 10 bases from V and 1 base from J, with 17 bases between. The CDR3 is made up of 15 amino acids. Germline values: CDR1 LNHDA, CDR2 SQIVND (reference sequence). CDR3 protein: CATSIGAGSNQPQHF. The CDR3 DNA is TGTGCCACCTCGATAGGGGCGGGGAGCAATCAGCCCCAGCATTTT.

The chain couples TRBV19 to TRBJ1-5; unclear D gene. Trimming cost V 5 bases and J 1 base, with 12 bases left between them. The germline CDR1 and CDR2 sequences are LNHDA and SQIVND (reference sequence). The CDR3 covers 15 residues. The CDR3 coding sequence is TGTGCCAGTAGTGACCTCCCGGACAGCAATCAGCCCCAGCATTTT. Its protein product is CASSDLPDSNQPQHF.

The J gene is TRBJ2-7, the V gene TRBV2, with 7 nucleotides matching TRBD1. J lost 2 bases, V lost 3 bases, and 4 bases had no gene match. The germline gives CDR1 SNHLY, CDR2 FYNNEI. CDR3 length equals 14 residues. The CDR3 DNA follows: TGTGCCAGCAGTGACCCGGGACAGACCTACGAGCAGTACTTC. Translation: CASSDPGQTYEQYF.

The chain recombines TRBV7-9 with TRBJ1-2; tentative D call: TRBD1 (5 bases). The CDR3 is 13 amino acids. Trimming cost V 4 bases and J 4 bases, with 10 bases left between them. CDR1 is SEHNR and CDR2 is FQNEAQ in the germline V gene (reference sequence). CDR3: CASSSLGVYGYTF. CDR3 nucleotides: TGTGCCAGCAGCTCCCTGGGGGTCTATGGCTACACCTTC.

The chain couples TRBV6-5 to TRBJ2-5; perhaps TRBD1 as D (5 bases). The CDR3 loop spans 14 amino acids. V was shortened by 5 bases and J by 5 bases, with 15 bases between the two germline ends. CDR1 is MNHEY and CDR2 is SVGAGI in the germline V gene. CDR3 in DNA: TGTGCCAGCAGTCTGGGGCCCCCTAAGGAGACCCAGTACTTC. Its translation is CASSLGPPKETQYF.

DNA for the CDR3: TGTGCCAGCAGTACAGATCTCCCGAGGAATCAGCCCCAGCATTTT. Amino acid sequence: CASSTDLPRNQPQHF. V is TRBV11-2 and J is TRBJ1-5; D unclear. Trimming stripped 6 bases from V and 4 bases from J, with 16 bases between. This CDR3 contains 15 residues. Germline V gene lookup returns CDR1 SGHAT and CDR2 FQNNGV.

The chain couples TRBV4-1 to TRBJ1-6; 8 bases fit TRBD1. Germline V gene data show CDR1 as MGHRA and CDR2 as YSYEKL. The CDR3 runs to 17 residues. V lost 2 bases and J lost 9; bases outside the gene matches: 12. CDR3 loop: CASSQQGQGGGGSPLHF. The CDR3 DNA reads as TGCGCCAGCAGCCAACAAGGACAGGGAGGAGGGGGTTCACCCCTCCACTTT.

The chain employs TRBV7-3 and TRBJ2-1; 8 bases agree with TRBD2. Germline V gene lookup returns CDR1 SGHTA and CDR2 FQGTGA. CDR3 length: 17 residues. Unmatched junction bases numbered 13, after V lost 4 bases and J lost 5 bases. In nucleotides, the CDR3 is TGTGCCAGCAGCTCCACTTTGTTTAGCGGGATAAACAATGAGCAGTTCTTC. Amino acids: CASSSTLFSGINNEQFF.

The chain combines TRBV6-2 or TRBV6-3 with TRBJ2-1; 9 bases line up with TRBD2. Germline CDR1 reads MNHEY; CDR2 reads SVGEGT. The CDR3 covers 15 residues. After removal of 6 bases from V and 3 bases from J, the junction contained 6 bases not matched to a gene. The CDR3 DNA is TGTGCCAGCAGCCCCATAGCGGGGGACTACAATGAGCAGTTCTTC. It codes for CASSPIAGDYNEQFF.

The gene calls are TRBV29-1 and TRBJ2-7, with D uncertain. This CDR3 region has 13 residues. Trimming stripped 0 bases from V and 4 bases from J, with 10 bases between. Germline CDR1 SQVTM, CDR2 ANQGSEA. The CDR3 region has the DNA TGCAGCGTTGAAGATTTGGGTTCTTACGAGCAGTACTTC. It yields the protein CSVEDLGSYEQYF.

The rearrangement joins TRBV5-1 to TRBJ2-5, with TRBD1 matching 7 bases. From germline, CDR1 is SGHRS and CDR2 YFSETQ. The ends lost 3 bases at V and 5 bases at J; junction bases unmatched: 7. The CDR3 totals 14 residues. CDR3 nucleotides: TGCGCCAGCAGCTCGGGACAGCCGGGGGAGACCCAGTACTTC. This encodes CASSSGQPGETQYF.

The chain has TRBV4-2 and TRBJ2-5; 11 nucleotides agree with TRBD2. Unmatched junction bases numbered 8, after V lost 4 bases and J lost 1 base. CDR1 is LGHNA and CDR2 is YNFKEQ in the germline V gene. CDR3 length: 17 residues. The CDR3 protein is CASSLSSGTSGQETQYF. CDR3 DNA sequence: TGTGCCAGCAGCCTATCATCCGGGACTAGCGGCCAAGAGACCCAGTACTTC.

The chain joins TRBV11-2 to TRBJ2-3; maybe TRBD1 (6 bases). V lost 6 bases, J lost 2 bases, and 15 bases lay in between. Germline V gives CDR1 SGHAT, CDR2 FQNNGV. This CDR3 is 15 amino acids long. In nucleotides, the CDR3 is TGTGCCAGCAGAGGTGACAGGCTATACACAGATACGCAGTATTTT. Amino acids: CASRGDRLYTDTQYF.

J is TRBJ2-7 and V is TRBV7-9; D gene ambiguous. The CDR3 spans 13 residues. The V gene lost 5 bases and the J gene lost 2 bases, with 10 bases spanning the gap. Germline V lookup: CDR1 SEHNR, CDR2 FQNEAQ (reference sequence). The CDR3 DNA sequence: TGTGCCAGCAGCCCGACACCAGCCTACGAGCAGTACTTC. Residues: CASSPTPAYEQYF.

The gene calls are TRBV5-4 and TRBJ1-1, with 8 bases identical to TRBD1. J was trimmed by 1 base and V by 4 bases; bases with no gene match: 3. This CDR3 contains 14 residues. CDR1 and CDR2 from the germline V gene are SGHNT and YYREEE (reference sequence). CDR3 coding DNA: TGTGCCAGCAGCGTTGGACAGGGGAACACTGAAGCTTTCTTT. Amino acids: CASSVGQGNTEAFF. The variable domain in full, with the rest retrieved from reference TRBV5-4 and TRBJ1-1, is ETGVTQSPTHLIKTRGQQVTLRCSSQSGHNTVSWYQQALGQGPQFIFQYYREEENGRGNFPPRFSGLQFPNYSSELNVNALELDDSALYLCASSVGQGNTEAFFGQGTRLTVV.

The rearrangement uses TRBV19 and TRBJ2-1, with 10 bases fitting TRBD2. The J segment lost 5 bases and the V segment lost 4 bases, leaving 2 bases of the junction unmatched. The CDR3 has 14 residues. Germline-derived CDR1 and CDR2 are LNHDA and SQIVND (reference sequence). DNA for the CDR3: TGTGCCAGTAGTAAGCTAGCGGGAGACAATGAGCAGTTCTTC. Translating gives CASSKLAGDNEQFF.

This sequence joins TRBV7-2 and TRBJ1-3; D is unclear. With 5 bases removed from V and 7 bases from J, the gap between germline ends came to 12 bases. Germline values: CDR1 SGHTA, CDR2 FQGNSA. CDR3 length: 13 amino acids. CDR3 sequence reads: CASSPIPHNTIYF. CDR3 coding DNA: TGTGCCAGCAGCCCAATCCCACATAACACCATATATTTT.

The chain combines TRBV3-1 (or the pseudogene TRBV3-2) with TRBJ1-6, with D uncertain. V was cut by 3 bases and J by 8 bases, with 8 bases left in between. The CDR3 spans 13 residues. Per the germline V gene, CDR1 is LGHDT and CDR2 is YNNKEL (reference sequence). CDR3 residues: CASSHRADSPLHF. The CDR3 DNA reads TGTGCCAGCAGCCACCGGGCTGATTCACCCCTCCACTTT.

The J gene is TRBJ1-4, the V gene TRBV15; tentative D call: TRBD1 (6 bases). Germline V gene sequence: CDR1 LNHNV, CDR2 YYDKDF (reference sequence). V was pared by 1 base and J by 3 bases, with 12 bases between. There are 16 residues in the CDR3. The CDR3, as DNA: TGTGCCACCAGCAGAGTCGCGGCAGGGGCTAATGAAAAACTGTTTTTT. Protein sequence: CATSRVAAGANEKLFF.

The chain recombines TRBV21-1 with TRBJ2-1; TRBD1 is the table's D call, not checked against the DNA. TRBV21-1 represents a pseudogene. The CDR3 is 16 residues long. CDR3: CASTCRGQGAINEQFF. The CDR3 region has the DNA TGTGCCAGCACCTGCAGGGGACAGGGGGCTATCAATGAGCAGTTCTTC.

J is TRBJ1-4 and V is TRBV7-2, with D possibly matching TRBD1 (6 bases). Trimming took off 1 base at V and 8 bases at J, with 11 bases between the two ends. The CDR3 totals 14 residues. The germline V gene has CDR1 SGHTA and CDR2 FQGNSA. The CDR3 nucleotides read TGTGCCAGCAGCTTAGGGGCAGGGGTCGAAAAACTGTTTTTT. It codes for CASSLGAGVEKLFF.

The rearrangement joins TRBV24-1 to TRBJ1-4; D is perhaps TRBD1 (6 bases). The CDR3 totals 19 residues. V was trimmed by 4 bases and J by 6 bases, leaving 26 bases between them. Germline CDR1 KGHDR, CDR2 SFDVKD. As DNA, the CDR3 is TGTGCCACCAGTGACCTGGACAGCACCGTGGGGGTTAGACATGAAAAACTGTTTTTT. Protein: CATSDLDSTVGVRHEKLFF.